This section outlines one T cell receptor (beta chain) sequence together with its context. The data originate from a study of patients and donors after allogeneic stem cell transplantation. Germline assignment: CDR1 LGHDT and CDR2 YNNKEL (reference sequence). CDR3 length: 14 residues. V was clipped by 0 bases and J by 4 bases, with 7 bases between them. MiXCR was run by TCRdb on the RT-PCR reads, yielding one entry per CDR3 protein. The sample includes about 72,000 distinct CDR3 sequences, 26% of them seen just once. Sequencing input: blood, either unsorted or a sorted T cell fraction (not recorded which). The chain employs TRBV3-1 and TRBJ1-5; D gene unclear. The TCR was taken from a human donor who was either an allogeneic HSCT recipient or a stem cell or donor lymphocyte infusion donor (not recorded which). It is not recorded whose cells these are; they may come from a transplant donor. This chain's CDR3 is CASSQDTVNQPQHF. The CDR3 nucleotides read TGTGCCAGCAGCCAAGATACCGTGAATCAGCCCCAGCATTTT.